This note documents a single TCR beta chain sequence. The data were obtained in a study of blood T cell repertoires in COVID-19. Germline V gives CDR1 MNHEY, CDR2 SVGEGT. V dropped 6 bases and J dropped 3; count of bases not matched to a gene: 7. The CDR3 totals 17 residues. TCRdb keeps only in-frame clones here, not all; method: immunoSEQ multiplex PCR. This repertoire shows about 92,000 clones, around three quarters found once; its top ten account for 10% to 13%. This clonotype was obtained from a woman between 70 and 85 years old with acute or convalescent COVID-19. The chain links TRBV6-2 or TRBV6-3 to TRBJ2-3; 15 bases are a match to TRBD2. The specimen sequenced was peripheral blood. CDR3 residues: CASSRTSGGVRTDTQYF. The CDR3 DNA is TGTGCCAGCAGCAGGACTAGCGGGGGGGTGAGGACAGATACGCAGTATTTT.